Listed here are 27 T cell receptor beta chains from one sample, sequenced in a study of cytomegalovirus exposure and HLA in healthy donors. 13 Jbeta primers and 60 Vbeta primers were used for the PCR. Assay used: immunoSEQ multiplex PCR; TCRdb lists only in-frame clones, some missing. The sample contains some 130,000 clones, about 72% of which appear only once. The sequenced material came from PBMCs. These receptors were collected from a man aged 25-40 years in good health and CMV-seropositive.

The chain recombines TRBV10-3 with TRBJ2-1, with 7 positions matching TRBD1. CDR1 and CDR2 from the germline V gene are ENHRY and SYGVKD. The J segment lost 2 bases and the V segment lost 6 bases, leaving 10 bases of the junction unmatched. The CDR3 contains 16 residues. CDR3 loop: CAIRGTGQLTYNEQFF. CDR3 nucleotides: TGTGCCATCAGAGGAACGGGACAGCTGACCTACAATGAGCAGTTCTTC.

This sequence joins TRBV11-2 and TRBJ1-3; D ambiguous. The germline V gene encodes CDR1 SGHAT and CDR2 FQNNGV. The CDR3 has 11 residues. V was shortened by 1 base and J by 14 bases, with 9 bases between the two germline ends. As DNA, the CDR3 is TGTGCCAGCAGCTTAGGCGGGATTTTATATTTT. Residues: CASSLGGILYF. The full variable domain, rest sourced from reference TRBV11-2 and TRBJ1-3, is EAGVAQSPRYKIIEKRQSVAFWCNPISGHATLYWYQQILGQGPKLLIQFQNNGVVDDSQLPKDRFSAERLKGVDSTLKIQPAKLEDSAVYLCASSLGGILYFGEGSWLTVV.

This clone was counted a few times. The rearrangement uses TRBV19 and TRBJ2-7; TRBD2 agrees at 7 bases. The CDR3 consists of 18 residues. Trimming cost V 3 bases and J 3 bases; bases outside gene matches: 17. Looked up from germline, CDR1 is LNHDA and CDR2 is SQIVND (reference sequence). The CDR3 coding sequence is TGTGCCAGTAGTATCAACCCGAGCAGCGGGATTTCCCACTACGAGCAGTACTTC. Protein: CASSINPSSGISHYEQYF.

The gene calls are TRBV6-5 and TRBJ2-2, with 9 bases matching TRBD2. This CDR3 contains 15 residues. V was clipped by 5 bases and J by 5 bases; unmatched bases: 6. Germline loops: CDR1 MNHEY, CDR2 SVGAGI. DNA of the CDR3: TGTGCCAGCAGTCTGTGGACTAGCGTGACCGGGGAGCTGTTTTTT. Its protein product is CASSLWTSVTGELFF.

V and J are TRBV7-3 and TRBJ1-2; maybe TRBD1 (5 bases). V lost 3 bases and J 2 bases, leaving 7 bases between the germline ends. The CDR3 runs 13 residues. Per germline, CDR1 SGHTA and CDR2 FQGTGA. The CDR3 loop is CASSFGANYGYTF. In nucleotides, the CDR3 is TGTGCCAGCAGCTTTGGGGCGAACTATGGCTACACCTTC.

The rearrangement links TRBV27 to TRBJ2-7, with D maybe TRBD1 (5 bases). V was cut by 5 bases and J by 2 bases, with 16 bases left in between. CDR3 length: 15 residues. CDR1 MNHEY and CDR2 SMNVEV come from the germline V gene (reference sequence). The CDR3 DNA follows: TGTGCCAGCAGTCACATTCCTGACAGACCCTACGAGCAGTACTTC. Its protein product is CASSHIPDRPYEQYF.

The gene calls are TRBV7-3 and TRBJ2-2, with D possibly TRBD1 on 6 matching bases. V lost 5 bases to trimming and J lost 4 bases, with 11 bases between them. The germline gives CDR1 SGHTA, CDR2 FQGTGA. The CDR3 sequence is 14 residues long. For the CDR3, the DNA is TGTGCCAGCAGCCGCGGACAGTCCACCGGGGAGCTGTTTTTT. Its translation: CASSRGQSTGELFF.

V and J are TRBV7-2 and TRBJ2-3; 8 bases match TRBD2. Germline assignment: CDR1 SGHTA and CDR2 FQGNSA. The trim removed 4 bases at V and 2 bases at J, leaving 8 bases unmatched. The CDR3 is 16 amino acids. This CDR3 is CASSSLAVKYTDTQYF. In DNA, the CDR3 is TGTGCCAGCAGCTCACTAGCGGTTAAGTACACAGATACGCAGTATTTT. Filled out from reference TRBV7-2 and TRBJ2-3, the complete variable domain reads GAGVSQSPSNKVTEKGKDVELRCDPISGHTALYWYRQSLGQGLEFLIYFQGNSAPDKSGLPSDRFSAERTGGSVSTLTIQRTQQEDSAVYLCASSSLAVKYTDTQYFGPGTRLTVL.

This clone was seen a handful of times. The genes are TRBV10-3 and TRBJ1-5, with D possibly being TRBD1 (5 bases). The V end was cut by 5 bases, the J end by 1 base, with 12 bases between. Germline V gives CDR1 ENHRY, CDR2 SYGVKD. The CDR3 length is 15 residues. This CDR3 reads CAISKAQGSNQPQHF. The CDR3 DNA follows: TGTGCCATCAGTAAGGCCCAGGGAAGCAATCAGCCCCAGCATTTT.

This clone occurred a few times. The gene calls are TRBV28 and TRBJ1-5, with a possible D match to TRBD1 (6 bases). The CDR3 is 14 amino acids. V was pared by 7 bases and J by 2 bases, with 12 bases between. Germline CDR1 reads MDHEN; CDR2 reads SYDVKM. The chain's CDR3 is CASIPGGRNQPQHF. CDR3 sequence (DNA): TGTGCCAGCATCCCTGGGGGCCGCAATCAGCCCCAGCATTTT.

V is TRBV28 and J is TRBJ1-4; D gene unclear. The CDR3 is 14 amino acids. Germline-derived CDR1 and CDR2 are MDHEN and SYDVKM. V was shortened by 6 bases and J by 8 bases, with 16 bases between the two germline ends. CDR3 region: CASSPGDRREKLFF. In nucleotides, the CDR3 is TGTGCCAGCAGCCCCGGGGATAGGAGGGAAAAACTGTTTTTT.

The chain joins TRBV5-1 to TRBJ2-5, with TRBD2 matching over 7 bases. With 3 bases clipped from V and 6 bases from J, the junction kept 11 bases outside the gene matches. Germline loops: CDR1 SGHRS, CDR2 YFSETQ. The CDR3 runs 15 residues. The CDR3 loop is CASSSQVAGSQTQYF. In DNA form, the CDR3 reads TGCGCCAGCAGCTCCCAAGTAGCGGGTAGTCAGACCCAGTACTTC. Full variable domain (remainder filled in from reference TRBV5-1 and TRBJ2-5): KAGVTQTPRYLIKTRGQQVTLSCSPISGHRSVSWYQQTPGQGLQFLFEYFSETQRNKGNFPGRFSGRQFSNSRSEMNVSTLELGDSALYLCASSSQVAGSQTQYFGPGTRLLVL.

V is TRBV6-5 and J is TRBJ2-7; 9 positions match TRBD2. The CDR3 runs 14 residues. J was trimmed by 6 bases and V by 2 bases; bases with no gene match: 5. From germline, CDR1 is MNHEY and CDR2 SVGAGI. The CDR3 sequence: CASSYSSGSFEQYF. CDR3 nucleotides: TGTGCCAGCAGTTACAGTAGCGGGAGTTTCGAGCAGTACTTC.

This clone was counted a few times. The gene calls are TRBV2 and TRBJ2-5; 8 bases map to TRBD2. The length of the CDR3 is 15 residues. J was trimmed by 5 bases and V by 5 bases; bases with no gene match: 10. Germline-derived CDR1 and CDR2 are SNHLY and FYNNEI. CDR3 sequence (DNA): TGTGCCAGCAGTCCGGGCGGTAGCGGGATGGAGACCCAGTACTTC. This translates into CASSPGGSGMETQYF.

V usage is TRBV19 and J usage is TRBJ2-2, with TRBD2 identical over 8 bases. Trimming at V came to 6 bases and at J to 6 bases, leaving 18 bases not matched to a gene. The length of the CDR3 is 18 residues. The germline gives CDR1 LNHDA, CDR2 SQIVND (reference sequence). CDR3 DNA sequence: TGTGCCAGTAGCCGGCCGTGGTGGCGGGAGGTCACGCCCGGGGAGCTGTTTTTT. Its protein product is CASSRPWWREVTPGELFF.

This chain connects TRBV19 to TRBJ1-1; 12 bases match TRBD1. Trimming at V came to 6 bases and at J to 6 bases, leaving 8 bases not matched to a gene. The germline gives CDR1 LNHDA, CDR2 SQIVND (reference sequence). The CDR3 is made up of 15 amino acids. The CDR3 reads CASSGTGGPQAEAFF. CDR3 DNA sequence: TGTGCCAGTAGCGGGACAGGGGGCCCTCAGGCTGAAGCTTTCTTT.

This clone is a singleton in its sample. The rearrangement uses TRBV6-6 and TRBJ1-1; no clear D. This CDR3 contains 11 residues. V lost 7 bases and J lost 5, with 8 bases in between. CDR1 and CDR2 from the germline V gene are MNHNY and SVGAGI (reference sequence). This chain's CDR3 is CASTRGTEAFF. The CDR3 DNA follows: TGTGCCAGCACCCGAGGGACTGAAGCTTTCTTT.

The V call is TRBV19, the J call TRBJ2-2; possibly TRBD2 for D (6 bases). Germline CDR1 is LNHDA and CDR2 is SQIVND (reference sequence). Trimming took off 4 bases at V and 3 bases at J, with 12 bases between the two ends. The length of the CDR3 is 15 residues. The CDR3 sequence is CASSKLGEDTGELFF. The CDR3 DNA follows: TGTGCCAGTAGTAAGTTGGGGGAGGACACCGGGGAGCTGTTTTTT.

J is TRBJ2-7 and V is TRBV9; no firm D call. V shed 0 bases and J shed 3 bases, with 19 bases lying between them. The germline V gene has CDR1 SGDLS and CDR2 YYNGEE. The CDR3 is 17 residues long. The CDR3 nucleotides read TGTGCCAGCAGCGTAGCTATACGGGTAAGTATTAGCTACGAGCAGTACTTC. It specifies CASSVAIRVSISYEQYF.

The sample holds one count of this clone. This chain joins TRBV28 and TRBJ1-1, with TRBD1 identical over 8 bases. J lost 1 base, V lost 4 bases, and 5 bases had no gene match. CDR3 length: 15 residues. In germline, CDR1 is MDHEN, CDR2 SYDVKM. CDR3 nucleotides: TGTGCCAGCAGTTCGTATACAGGGGGGAACACTGAAGCTTTCTTT. Residues: CASSSYTGGNTEAFF.

The chain is built from TRBV5-5 and TRBJ1-1; possibly TRBD1 for D (6 bases). The germline V and J ends were trimmed by 1 base and 6 bases, with 10 bases remaining between them. This CDR3 comprises 13 residues. Germline CDR1 is SGHKS and CDR2 is YYEKEE (reference sequence). The chain's CDR3 is CASSLIRGSEAFF. In DNA form, the CDR3 reads TGTGCCAGCAGCTTGATCAGGGGCTCTGAAGCTTTCTTT.

The chain links TRBV29-1 to TRBJ2-7; 8 bases match TRBD1. The CDR3 runs 16 residues. Germline lookup yields CDR1 SQVTM and CDR2 ANQGSEA. V shed 6 bases and J 0 bases; nucleotides not matched to a gene: 13. CDR3 sequence (DNA): TGCAGCGTCCGAGGGAGGCGGGACAGGAGCTCCTACGAGCAGTACTTC. Its translation: CSVRGRRDRSSYEQYF.

Turning to this clone: At one end, the junction sequence differs from germline, possibly due to a read error. Other DNA sequences in this specimen translate into the identical CDR3. This chain connects TRBV6-5 to TRBJ2-3; D is perhaps TRBD2 (6 bases). Germline assignment: CDR1 MNHEY and CDR2 SVGAGI. This CDR3 is built from 15 residues. The CDR3 here is CASSYRPGLLDTQYF. The CDR3 region has the DNA TGCGCCAGCAGTTACCGCCCGGGACTTCTAGATACGCAGTATTTT.

The gene calls are TRBV5-1 and TRBJ1-2; perhaps TRBD1 as D (6 bases). The CDR3 extends over 14 amino acids. From germline, CDR1 is SGHRS and CDR2 YFSETQ. The V end lost 4 bases, the J end lost 3 bases, and 13 bases lay between the germline ends. The CDR3 spells CASSVGGGDYGYTF. CDR3 nucleotides: TGCGCCAGCAGCGTGGGGGGGGGCGACTATGGCTACACCTTC.

V is TRBV2 and J is TRBJ2-1, with TRBD2 matching over 8 bases. Germline values: CDR1 SNHLY, CDR2 FYNNEI. The J segment lost 9 bases and the V segment lost 8 bases, leaving 9 bases of the junction unmatched. This CDR3 contains 13 residues. The CDR3 bases are TGTGCCAGCTCTCGGGAGGGCGGGAGTGAGCAGTTCTTC. Its protein product is CASSREGGSEQFF. Full variable domain (rest looked up from reference TRBV2 and TRBJ2-1): EPEVTQTPSHQVTQMGQEVILRCVPISNHLYFYWYRQILGQKVEFLVSFYNNEISEKSEIFDDQFSVERPDGSNFTLKIRSTKLEDSAMYFCASSREGGSEQFFGPGTRLTVL.

The chain carries TRBV15 and TRBJ2-7; 7 nucleotides match TRBD1. Germline CDR1 and CDR2: LNHNV and YYDKDF (reference sequence). The CDR3 spans 15 residues. J was trimmed by 0 bases and V by 1 base; bases with no gene match: 3. The CDR3 here is CATSRGQGSSYEQYF. DNA for the CDR3: TGTGCCACCAGCAGAGGACAGGGAAGCTCCTACGAGCAGTACTTC.

The chain employs TRBV5-4 and TRBJ2-7, with 9 bases fitting TRBD1. Germline CDR1 and CDR2: SGHNT and YYREEE (reference sequence). Unmatched junction bases numbered 7, after V lost 3 bases and J lost 3 bases. The CDR3 totals 15 residues. As DNA, the CDR3 is TGTGCCAGCAGCTCTACAGGGGGCGCAGACTACGAGCAGTACTTC. It yields the protein CASSSTGGADYEQYF.